The rows below give T cell receptor beta chains drawn from one sample of a study of blood T cell repertoires in COVID-19. Using immunoSEQ multiplex PCR, the repertoire was profiled, and TCRdb retains in-frame clones only, with some absent. The data contain around 180,000 clones, around 85% of them singletons. The sample comprised peripheral blood. The receptors stem from a person between 65 and 79 years old with COVID-19, enrolled during active disease. Each CDR3 is given with its conserved first and last residue. D genes are given only for firm matches. Clone size is stated in some rows and not others, as once, few, many or a class when expanded.

j_call: TRBJ1-6; d_call: NA; v_call: TRBV5-6; clone_size: NA; cdr3_nt: TGTGCCAGCAGCTGGGAGAGATATAATTCACCCCTCCACTTT; cdr3_aa: CASSWERYNSPLHF
j_call: TRBJ1-5; d_call: TRBD1; v_call: TRBV5-1; clone_size: NA; cdr3_nt: TGCGCCAGCAGCTTGGCTCCAATTGGACAGGGTAGCAATCAGCCCCAGCATTTT; cdr3_aa: CASSLAPIGQGSNQPQHF
j_call: TRBJ1-6; d_call: TRBD1; v_call: TRBV28; clone_size: NA; cdr3_nt: TGTGCCAGCAGTCCATGGACAGGGGAAGTTAATTCACCCCTCCACTTT; cdr3_aa: CASSPWTGEVNSPLHF
j_call: TRBJ2-1; d_call: NA; v_call: TRBV6-5; clone_size: NA; cdr3_nt: TGTGCCAGCAGCTCCGCCGGGACTTCCTACAATGAGCAGTTCTTC; cdr3_aa: CASSSAGTSYNEQFF
j_call: TRBJ2-5; d_call: TRBD2; v_call: TRBV6-5; clone_size: NA; cdr3_nt: TGTGCTACCAGCCGGGGACTAGCGGCCCAAGAGACCCAGTACTTC; cdr3_aa: CATSRGLAAQETQYF
j_call: TRBJ1-5; d_call: NA; v_call: TRBV19; clone_size: NA; cdr3_nt: TGTGCCAGTAGTATGCTCTTGACGGGTCAGCCCCAGCATTTT; cdr3_aa: CASSMLLTGQPQHF
j_call: TRBJ1-6; d_call: TRBD1; v_call: TRBV6-5; clone_size: NA; cdr3_nt: TGTGCCAGCAGTTCCTCAGGGGGAAACCCCAATTCACCCCTCCACTTT; cdr3_aa: CASSSSGGNPNSPLHF
j_call: TRBJ1-5; d_call: NA; v_call: TRBV7-8; clone_size: few; cdr3_nt: TGTGCCAGCAGCCTAGCCCGGGGGCCCCAGCATTTT; cdr3_aa: CASSLARGPQHF
j_call: TRBJ2-7; d_call: TRBD2; v_call: TRBV15; clone_size: NA; cdr3_nt: TGTGCCACCAGCAGAGATCGGGGGGGTGAATACGAGCAGTACTTC; cdr3_aa: CATSRDRGGEYEQYF
j_call: TRBJ2-7; d_call: TRBD2; v_call: TRBV11-2; clone_size: once; cdr3_nt: TGTGCCAGCAGCTTAGGGGGGGGAGGACCCTACGAGCAGTACTTC; cdr3_aa: CASSLGGGGPYEQYF
j_call: TRBJ1-5; d_call: NA; v_call: TRBV19; clone_size: few; cdr3_nt: TGTGCCAGTAATCCGGGTCGCAATCAGCCCCAGCATTTT; cdr3_aa: CASNPGRNQPQHF
j_call: TRBJ2-7; d_call: NA; v_call: TRBV28; clone_size: NA; cdr3_nt: TGTGCCAGCAGCAGGGGGACTGCCTACGAGCAGTACTTC; cdr3_aa: CASSRGTAYEQYF
j_call: TRBJ2-5; d_call: NA; v_call: TRBV7-2; clone_size: NA; cdr3_nt: TGTGCCAGCAGCTTGAGCCAAACCCCCGAGACCCAGTACTTC; cdr3_aa: CASSLSQTPETQYF
j_call: TRBJ1-1; d_call: NA; v_call: TRBV5-1; clone_size: NA; cdr3_nt: TGCGCCAGCAGCCTGGACAACCAGGGCAACACTGAAGCTTTCTTT; cdr3_aa: CASSLDNQGNTEAFF
j_call: TRBJ2-3; d_call: TRBD2; v_call: TRBV19; clone_size: few; cdr3_nt: TGTGCCAGTAGTATGTCGGCCCGCGGGAGTTTCACAGATACGCAGTATTTT; cdr3_aa: CASSMSARGSFTDTQYF
j_call: TRBJ1-5; d_call: NA; v_call: TRBV5-1; clone_size: NA; cdr3_nt: TGCGCCAGCAGCCTAGGAGGGGGGGAAAATCAGCCCCAGCATTTT; cdr3_aa: CASSLGGGENQPQHF